Listed here is a single T cell receptor (beta chain). The sample is drawn from a study of siplizumab effects on memory and regulatory T cells. Unstimulated naive, memory, effector memory and TEMRA subsets were sequenced, and this was done in a few donor pairs. Using immunoSEQ multiplex PCR, the repertoire was profiled, and TCRdb retains in-frame clones only, with some absent. The sample holds 50,000 to 60,000 clones, about 90% seen once. Germline CDR1 is MNHEY and CDR2 is SMNVEV (reference sequence). CDR3 length equals 13 residues. The V end was cut by 6 bases, the J end by 6 bases, with 12 bases between.

The receptor was isolated from a human donor in good health. The sample taken for sequencing was naive CD8+ T cells sorted from blood. The chain employs TRBV27 and TRBJ2-1, with D hard to call. The CDR3 spells CASSPFGSNEQFF. DNA for the CDR3: TGTGCCAGCAGCCCCTTTGGCTCCAATGAGCAGTTCTTC.